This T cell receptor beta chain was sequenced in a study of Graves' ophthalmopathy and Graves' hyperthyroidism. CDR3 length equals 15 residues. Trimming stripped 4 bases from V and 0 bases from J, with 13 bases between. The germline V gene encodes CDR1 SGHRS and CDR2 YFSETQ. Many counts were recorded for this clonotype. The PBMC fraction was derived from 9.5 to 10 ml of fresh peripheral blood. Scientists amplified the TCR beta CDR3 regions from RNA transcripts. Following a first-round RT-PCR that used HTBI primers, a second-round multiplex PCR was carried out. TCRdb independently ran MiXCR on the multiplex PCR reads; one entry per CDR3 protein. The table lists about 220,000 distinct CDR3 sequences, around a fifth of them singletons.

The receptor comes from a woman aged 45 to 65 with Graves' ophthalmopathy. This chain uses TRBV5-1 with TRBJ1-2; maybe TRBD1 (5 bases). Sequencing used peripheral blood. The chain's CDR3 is CASSPQGGPNYGYTF. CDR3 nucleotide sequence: TGCGCCAGCAGCCCCCAGGGAGGGCCTAACTATGGCTACACCTTC.